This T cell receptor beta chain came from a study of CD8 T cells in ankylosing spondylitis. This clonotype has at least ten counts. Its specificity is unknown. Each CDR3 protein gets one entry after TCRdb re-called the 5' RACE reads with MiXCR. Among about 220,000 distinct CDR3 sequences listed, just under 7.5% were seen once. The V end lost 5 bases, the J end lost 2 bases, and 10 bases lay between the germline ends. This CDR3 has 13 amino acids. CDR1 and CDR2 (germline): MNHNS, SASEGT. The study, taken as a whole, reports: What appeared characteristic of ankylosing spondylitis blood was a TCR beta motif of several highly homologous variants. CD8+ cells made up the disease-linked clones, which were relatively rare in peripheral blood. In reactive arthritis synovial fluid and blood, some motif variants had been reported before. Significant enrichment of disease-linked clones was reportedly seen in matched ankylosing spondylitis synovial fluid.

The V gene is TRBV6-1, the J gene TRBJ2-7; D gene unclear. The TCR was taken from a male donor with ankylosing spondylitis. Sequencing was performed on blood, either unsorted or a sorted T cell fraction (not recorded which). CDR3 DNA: TGTGCCAGCAGTAAGAGCGTGGCCTACGAGCAGTACTTC. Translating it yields CASSKSVAYEQYF.